Sequencing of this TCR beta chain was carried out in a study of T cell repertoires in cytomegalovirus infection (dated by TCRdb to the late 2010s). Describing the broader study: The peptide stimulations were aimed at well-studied HLA-B-restricted epitopes as well as recently identified HLA-C-restricted CMV epitopes, whose presentation resists viral immunomodulation. Because public TCR beta signatures pointed to carriage of CMV infection together with the matching HLA type, the HLA type of each donor mattered for the analysis. Overall study results and their limits: In both this cohort and an independent cohort of some 370 donors, the cumulative frequency of public TCR beta family members distinguished carriers of CMV infection plus the relevant HLA type. The ex vivo response was dominated by HLA-C-restricted CMV-specific TCR beta clonotypes, and the single most frequent clonotype in two of eight donors was supplied by these HLA-C-restricted clonotypes.

CDR1 and CDR2, per the germline V gene (reference sequence), are MNHEY and SMNVEV. V is shortened by 1 base, J by 7 bases, and the region joining them spans 17 bases. From the cysteine through the phenylalanine, the CDR3 covers 15 amino acids. This entry keeps only the CDR3 DNA: 45 bases, framed from base 1. The treatment or condition label of this sample denotes: in vitro stimulation with specific CMV peptide epitopes to enrich CMV-specific T cells. The sequencer was an Illumina HiSeq 1500. TCRdb passed the public sequencing reads through fastp at Q25 and MiXCR, retaining productive beta sequences. Rows are combined by CDR3 protein, so each entry shows the most common genes and DNA. This sample lists 45,000 to 50,000 distinct CDR3 sequences; around 18% were detected once. The biggest ten clones account for about 55% of the sample. This clonotype occurred many times. What antigen it recognizes has not been identified. No much larger clonotype is one base removed from it; base qualities were not supplied.

This sequence uses TRBV27 and TRBJ2-7; TRBD2 is perhaps the D gene, given 5 matching bases. The TCR was taken from a human donor in good health (CMV status not recorded). Some clones in this sample may be carry-over from other donors' samples. Sample: CD8+ T cells from cultured PBMCs, taken from culture after CMV antigen stimulation. This receptor has the CDR3 CASSLYQNGPGEQYF. Here is the DNA: TGTGCCAGCAGTTTATATCAGAACGGTCCGGGGGAGCAGTACTTC.